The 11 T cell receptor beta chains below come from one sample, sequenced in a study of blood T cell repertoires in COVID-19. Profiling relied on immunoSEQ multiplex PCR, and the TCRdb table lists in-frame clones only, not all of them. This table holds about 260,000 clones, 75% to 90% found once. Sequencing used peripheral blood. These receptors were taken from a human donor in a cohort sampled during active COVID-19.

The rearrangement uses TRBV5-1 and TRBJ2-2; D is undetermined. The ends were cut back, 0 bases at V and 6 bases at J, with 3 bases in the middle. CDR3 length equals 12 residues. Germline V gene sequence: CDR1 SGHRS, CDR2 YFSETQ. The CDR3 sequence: CASSLVSGELFF. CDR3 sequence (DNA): TGCGCCAGCAGCTTGGTCTCCGGGGAGCTGTTTTTT.

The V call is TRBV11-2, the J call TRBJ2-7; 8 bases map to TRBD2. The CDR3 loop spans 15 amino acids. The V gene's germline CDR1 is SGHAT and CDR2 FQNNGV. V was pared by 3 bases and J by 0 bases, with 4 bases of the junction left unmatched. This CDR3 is CASSLRGASSYEQYF. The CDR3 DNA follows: TGTGCCAGCAGCTTGCGGGGGGCCTCCTCCTACGAGCAGTACTTC.

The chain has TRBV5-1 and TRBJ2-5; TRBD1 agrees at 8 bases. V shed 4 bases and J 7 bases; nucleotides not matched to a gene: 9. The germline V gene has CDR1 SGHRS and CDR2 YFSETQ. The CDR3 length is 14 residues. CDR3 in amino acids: CASSAGQGIGTQYF. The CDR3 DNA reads TGCGCCAGCAGCGCCGGACAGGGCATTGGGACCCAGTACTTC.

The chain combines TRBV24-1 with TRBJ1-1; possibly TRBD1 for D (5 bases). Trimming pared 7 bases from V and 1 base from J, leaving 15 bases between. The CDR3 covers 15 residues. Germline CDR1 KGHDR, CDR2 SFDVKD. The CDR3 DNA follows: TGTGCCACCAGCGGGACGGGAGCTTCGAACACTGAAGCTTTCTTT. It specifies CATSGTGASNTEAFF.

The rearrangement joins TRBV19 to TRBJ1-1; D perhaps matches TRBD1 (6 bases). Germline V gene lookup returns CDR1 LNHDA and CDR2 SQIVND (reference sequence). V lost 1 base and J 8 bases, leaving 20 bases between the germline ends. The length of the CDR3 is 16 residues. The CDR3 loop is CASSIGRSWDTQEAFF. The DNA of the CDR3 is TGTGCCAGTAGTATAGGGCGGTCGTGGGACACCCAGGAAGCTTTCTTT.

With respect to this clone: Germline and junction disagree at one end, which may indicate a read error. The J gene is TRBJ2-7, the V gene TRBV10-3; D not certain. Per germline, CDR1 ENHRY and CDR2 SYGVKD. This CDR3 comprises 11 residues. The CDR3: CVITIRYEQYF. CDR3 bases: TGCGTAATAACTATCCGCTACGAGCAGTACTTC.

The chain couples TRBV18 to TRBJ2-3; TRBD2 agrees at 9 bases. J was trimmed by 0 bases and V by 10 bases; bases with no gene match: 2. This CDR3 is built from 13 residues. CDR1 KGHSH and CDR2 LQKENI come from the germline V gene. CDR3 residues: CATLAGSTDTQYF. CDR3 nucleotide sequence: TGTGCCACCCTAGCGGGAAGCACAGATACGCAGTATTTT.

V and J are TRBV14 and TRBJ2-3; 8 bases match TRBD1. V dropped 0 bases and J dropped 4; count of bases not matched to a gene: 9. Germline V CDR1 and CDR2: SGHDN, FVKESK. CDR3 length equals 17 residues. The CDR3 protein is CASSQDWRTGMPDTQYF. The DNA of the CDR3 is TGTGCCAGCAGCCAAGATTGGAGGACAGGGATGCCAGATACGCAGTATTTT.

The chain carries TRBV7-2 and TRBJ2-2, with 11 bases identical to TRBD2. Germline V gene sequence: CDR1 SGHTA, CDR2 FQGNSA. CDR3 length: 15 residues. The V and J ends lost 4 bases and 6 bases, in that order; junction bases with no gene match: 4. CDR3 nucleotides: TGTGCCAGCAGCTCCTTAGCGGGGGGGCCCGGGGAGCTGTTTTTT. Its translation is CASSSLAGGPGELFF.

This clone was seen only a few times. CDR3 amino acids: CSVRQKGDTEAFF. As DNA, the CDR3 is TGCAGCGTCAGGCAAAAAGGGGACACTGAAGCTTTCTTT. The rearrangement joins TRBV29-1 to TRBJ1-1; possibly TRBD1 for D (5 bases). V was shortened by 6 bases and J by 3 bases, with 14 bases between the two germline ends. The CDR3 is made up of 13 amino acids. The germline gives CDR1 SQVTM, CDR2 ANQGSEA. The full variable domain, rest sourced from reference TRBV29-1 and TRBJ1-1, is SAVISQKPSRDICQRGTSLTIQCQVDSQVTMMFWYRQQPGQSLTLIATANQGSEATYESGFVIDKFPISRPNLTFSTLTVSNMSPEDSSIYLCSVRQKGDTEAFFGQGTRLTVV.

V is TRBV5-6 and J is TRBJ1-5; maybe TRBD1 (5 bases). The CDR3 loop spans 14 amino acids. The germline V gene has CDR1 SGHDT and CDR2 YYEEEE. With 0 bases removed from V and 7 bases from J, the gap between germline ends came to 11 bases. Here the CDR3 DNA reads TGTGCCAGCAGCTTGGGGAGGGGTGTGCAGCCCCAGCATTTT. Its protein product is CASSLGRGVQPQHF. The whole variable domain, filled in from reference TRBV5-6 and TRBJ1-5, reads DAGVTQSPTHLIKTRGQQVTLRCSPKSGHDTVSWYQQALGQGPQFIFQYYEEEERQRGNFPDRFSGHQFPNYSSELNVNALLLGDSALYLCASSLGRGVQPQHFGDGTRLSIL.